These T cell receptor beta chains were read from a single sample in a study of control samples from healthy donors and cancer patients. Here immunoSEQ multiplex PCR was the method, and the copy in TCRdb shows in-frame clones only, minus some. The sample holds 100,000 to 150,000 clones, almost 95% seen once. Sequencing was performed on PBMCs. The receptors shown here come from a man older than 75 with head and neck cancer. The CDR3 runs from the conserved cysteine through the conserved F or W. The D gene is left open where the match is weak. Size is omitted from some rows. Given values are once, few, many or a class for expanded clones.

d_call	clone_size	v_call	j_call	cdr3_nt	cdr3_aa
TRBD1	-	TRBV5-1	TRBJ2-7	TGCGCCAGCACCCATGAGCCGGGACAGGGGGCTTACGAGCAGTACTTC	CASTHEPGQGAYEQYF
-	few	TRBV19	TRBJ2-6	TGTGCCACCAAGGGAGCCTACTCTGGGGCCAACGTCCTGACTTTC	CATKGAYSGANVLTF
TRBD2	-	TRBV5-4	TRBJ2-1	TGTGCCAGCAGGCTAGCGGGAAACAATGAGCAGTTCTTC	CASRLAGNNEQFF
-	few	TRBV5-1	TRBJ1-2	TGCGCCAGCAGCTTGGCGGGGATAAGCTATGGCTACACCTTC	CASSLAGISYGYTF
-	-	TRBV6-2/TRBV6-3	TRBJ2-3	TGTGCCAGCAGTTACTGGATGGGGGATACGCAGTATTTT	CASSYWMGDTQYF
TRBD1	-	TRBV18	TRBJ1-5	TGTGCCAGCTCAGAAGACAGGGGAGGGCATCAGCCCCAGCATTTT	CASSEDRGGHQPQHF
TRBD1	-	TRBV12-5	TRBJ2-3	TGTGCTAGTGGTTTAGGGACAGGGGGCACAGATACGCAGTATTTT	CASGLGTGGTDTQYF
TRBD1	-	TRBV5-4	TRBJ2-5	TGTGCCAGCAGCAGAAGGGACAGGGTATGGGAGACCCAGTACTTC	CASSRRDRVWETQYF
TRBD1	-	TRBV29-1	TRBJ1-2	TGCAGCGCATCGGGACAGGCTCGAAACACCTTC	CSASGQARNTF
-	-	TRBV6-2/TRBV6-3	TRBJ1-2	TGTGCCAGCAGTTACTCACCGAACTATGGCTACACCTTC	CASSYSPNYGYTF
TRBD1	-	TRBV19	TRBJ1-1	TGTGCCAGTAGTCCGCGGACAGGGAGGTCGAACACTGAAGCTTTCTTT	CASSPRTGRSNTEAFF
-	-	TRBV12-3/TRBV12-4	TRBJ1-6	TGTGCCACCTCATTTTCCTATAATTCACCCCTCCACTTT	CATSFSYNSPLHF
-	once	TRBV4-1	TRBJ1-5	TGCGCCAGCAGCCAAGCCTATCGGGGGCCAGGCAGCAATCAGCCCCAGCATTTT	CASSQAYRGPGSNQPQHF
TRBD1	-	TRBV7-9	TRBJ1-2	TGTGCCAGCAGCCCCCGGACAGGGAATGGCTACACCTTC	CASSPRTGNGYTF
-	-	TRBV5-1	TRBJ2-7	TGCGCCAGCAGGACAGCTCCCTCCTACGAGCAGTACTTC	CASRTAPSYEQYF
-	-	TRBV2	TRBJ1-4	TGTGCCAGCAGTGATGCAGGGGTCGGCAATGAAAAACTGTTTTTT	CASSDAGVGNEKLFF
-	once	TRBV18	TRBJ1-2	TGTGCCAGCGATGGGGGGAACTATGGCTACACCTTC	CASDGGNYGYTF
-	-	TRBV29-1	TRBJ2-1	TGCAGCGTTGAAGGAAGGGATAGAGGGTACAATGAGCAGTTCTTC	CSVEGRDRGYNEQFF
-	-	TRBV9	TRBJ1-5	TGTGCCAGCAGCCCTCACACGGGGGGCATAGGGCAGCCCCAGCATTTT	CASSPHTGGIGQPQHF
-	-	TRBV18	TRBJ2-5	TGTGCCAGCTCCGTCGGCAGGGACCAAGAGACCCAGTACTTC	CASSVGRDQETQYF
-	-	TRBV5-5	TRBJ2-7	TGTGCCAGCAGCTCCCCAAACTACGAGCAGTACTTC	CASSSPNYEQYF
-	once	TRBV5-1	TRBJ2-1	TGCGCCAGCAGCGCCAGCTCCTACAATGAGCAGTTCTTC	CASSASSYNEQFF
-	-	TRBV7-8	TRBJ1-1	TGTGCCAGCAGCTTAGCTCCTCACGGCGCAGCTTTCTTT	CASSLAPHGAAFF
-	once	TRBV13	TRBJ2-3	TGTGCCAGCAGCTTAGGGGGAAATTGGGCCGCTACGCAGTATTTT	CASSLGGNWAATQYF
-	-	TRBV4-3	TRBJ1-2	TGCGCCAGCAGCCAAGAGGGTACGGGAGCTAACTATGGCTACACCTTC	CASSQEGTGANYGYTF
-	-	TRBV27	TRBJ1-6	TGTGCCAGCAGTTCTACAGGGAATTCACCCCTCCACTTT	CASSSTGNSPLHF
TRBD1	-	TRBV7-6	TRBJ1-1	TGTGCCAGCAGCTTAATAGAGGGGGCGAGAGGCACTGAAGCTTTCTTT	CASSLIEGARGTEAFF
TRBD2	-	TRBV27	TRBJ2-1	TGTGCCAGCAGTTTCGGCGGGGGCTACAATGAGCAGTTCTTC	CASSFGGGYNEQFF
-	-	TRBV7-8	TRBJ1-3	TGTGCCAGCAGCCCGCGCACCGGAAACACCATATATTTT	CASSPRTGNTIYF
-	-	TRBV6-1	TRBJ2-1	TGTGCCAGCAGTGAACCTTTGCGGGCCGCTTACTATGAGCAGTTCTTC	CASSEPLRAAYYEQFF
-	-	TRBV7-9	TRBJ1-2	TGTGCCAGCAGCTTAGGGAGGACAACAAACTATGGCTACACCTTC	CASSLGRTTNYGYTF
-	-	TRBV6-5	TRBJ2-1	TGTGCCAGCAGTAGGACAAAATGGGATGAGCAGTTCTTC	CASSRTKWDEQFF
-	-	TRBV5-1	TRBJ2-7	TGCGCCAGCAGTGGGCAGGGAAACGAGCAGTACTTC	CASSGQGNEQYF
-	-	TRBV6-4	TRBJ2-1	TGTGCCAGCAGCCCGTCCCACAGGGTAGGGGGAAATGAGCAGTTCTTC	CASSPSHRVGGNEQFF
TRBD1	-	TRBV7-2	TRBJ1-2	TGTGCCAGCAGCCCCACAGGGACAGATGGCTACACCTTC	CASSPTGTDGYTF
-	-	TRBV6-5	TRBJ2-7	TGTGCCAGCAGTTACTCTCCAGGAGGGCCGCACGAGCAGTACTTC	CASSYSPGGPHEQYF
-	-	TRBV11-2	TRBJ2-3	TGTGCCAGCAGCTTATGGCGGAGCACAGATACGCAGTATTTT	CASSLWRSTDTQYF
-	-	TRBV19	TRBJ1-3	TGTGCCAGTAGTAGCCCCGGGGGGCGCGTTGGAAACACCATATATTTT	CASSSPGGRVGNTIYF
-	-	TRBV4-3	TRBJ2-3	TGCGCCAGCAGCCGGCTAGTGCAAGATACGCAGTATTTT	CASSRLVQDTQYF
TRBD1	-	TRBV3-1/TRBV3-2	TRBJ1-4	TGTGCCAGCAGCCAAGACAGGTGTTGTGGGACAGGGGACCCAACTAATGAAAAACTGTTTTTT	CASSQDRCCGTGDPTNEKLFF
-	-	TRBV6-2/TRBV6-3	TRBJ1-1	TGTGCCAGCAGTTACCATTTGATGAACACTGAAGCTTTCTTT	CASSYHLMNTEAFF
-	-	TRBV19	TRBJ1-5	TGTGCCAGTAGTAGGTACGGGCTTAATAGCAATCAGCCCCAGCATTTT	CASSRYGLNSNQPQHF
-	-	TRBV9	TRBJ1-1	TGTGCCAGCAGCGTAGGGACAGAGAACACTGAAGCTTTCTTT	CASSVGTENTEAFF
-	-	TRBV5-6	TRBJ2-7	TGTGCCAGCAGCTTTCCTCAGGGTTTAGGGTACGAGCAGTACTTC	CASSFPQGLGYEQYF
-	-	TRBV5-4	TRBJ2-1	TGTGCCAGCAGCGGAGACCCTACTTTCTACAATGAGCAGTTCTTC	CASSGDPTFYNEQFF
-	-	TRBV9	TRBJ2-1	TGTGCCAGCAGCGTAGGGGTTACTAACAATGAGCAGTTCTTC	CASSVGVTNNEQFF
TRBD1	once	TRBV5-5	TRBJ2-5	TGTGCCAGCAGCTTGTGGGGACAGGGTCAAGAGACCCAGTACTTC	CASSLWGQGQETQYF
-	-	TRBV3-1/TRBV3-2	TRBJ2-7	TGTGCCAGCAGCCAAGATGGAGCGGGCCTCAGCTCCTACGAGCAGTACTTC	CASSQDGAGLSSYEQYF
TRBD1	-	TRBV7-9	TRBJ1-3	TGTGCCAGCAGCCCACAGGGGTCAGGAAACACCATATATTTT	CASSPQGSGNTIYF
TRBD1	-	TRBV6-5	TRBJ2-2	TGTGCCAGCAGTTACCCCGACAGGGTTAACACCGGGGAGCTGTTTTTT	CASSYPDRVNTGELFF
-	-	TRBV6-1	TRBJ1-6	TGTGCCAGCAGTGAGGCAGAGACGGCATCACCCCTCCACTTT	CASSEAETASPLHF
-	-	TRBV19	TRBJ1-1	TGTGCCAGTAGTACCGGACAGAATATGAACACTGAAGCTTTCTTT	CASSTGQNMNTEAFF
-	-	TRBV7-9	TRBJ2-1	TGTGCCAGCAGCTTAGTGAGCGATGAGCAGTTCTTC	CASSLVSDEQFF
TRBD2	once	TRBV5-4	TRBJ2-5	TGTGCCAGCAGCTATGGGACTAGTGGGTACCAAGAGACCCAGTACTTC	CASSYGTSGYQETQYF
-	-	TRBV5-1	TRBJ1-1	TGCGCCAGCAGCCGGACGGTGAACACTGAAGCTTTCTTT	CASSRTVNTEAFF